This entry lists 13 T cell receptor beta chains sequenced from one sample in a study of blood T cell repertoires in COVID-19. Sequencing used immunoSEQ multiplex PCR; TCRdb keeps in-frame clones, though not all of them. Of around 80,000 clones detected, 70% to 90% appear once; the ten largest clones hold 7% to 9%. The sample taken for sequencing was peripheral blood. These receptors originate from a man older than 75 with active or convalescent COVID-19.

CDR3 region: CATSALAGGHEETQYF. As DNA, the CDR3 is TGTGCCACCAGTGCCCTGGCGGGGGGGCATGAAGAGACCCAGTACTTC. The chain carries TRBV24-1 and TRBJ2-5; 9 positions agree with TRBD2. The CDR3 spans 16 residues. V lost 5 bases and J lost 3; bases outside the gene matches: 9. Germline V gene lookup returns CDR1 KGHDR and CDR2 SFDVKD.

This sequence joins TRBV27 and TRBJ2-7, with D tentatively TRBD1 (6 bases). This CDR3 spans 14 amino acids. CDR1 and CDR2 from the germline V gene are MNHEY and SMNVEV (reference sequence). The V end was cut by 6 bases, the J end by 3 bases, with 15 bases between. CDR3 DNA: TGTGCCAGCAGACCCCGAGGGACAAGCTACGAGCAGTACGTC. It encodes CASRPRGTSYEQYV.

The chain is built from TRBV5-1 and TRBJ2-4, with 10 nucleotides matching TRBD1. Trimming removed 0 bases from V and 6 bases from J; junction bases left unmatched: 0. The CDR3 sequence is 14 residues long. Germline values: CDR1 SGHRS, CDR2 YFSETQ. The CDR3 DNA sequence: TGCGCCAGCAGCTTGGGGACAGGGGGAAACATTCAGTACTTC. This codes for CASSLGTGGNIQYF.

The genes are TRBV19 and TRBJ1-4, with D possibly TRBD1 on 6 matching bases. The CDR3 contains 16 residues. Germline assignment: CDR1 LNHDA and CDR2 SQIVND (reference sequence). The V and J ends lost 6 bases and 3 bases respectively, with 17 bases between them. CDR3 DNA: TGTGCCAGTAGGCTGTTTGGGGGACAACCTAATGAAAAACTGTTTTTT. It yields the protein CASRLFGGQPNEKLFF. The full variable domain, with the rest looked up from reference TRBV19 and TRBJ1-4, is DGGITQSPKYLFRKEGQNVTLSCEQNLNHDAMYWYRQDPGQGLRLIYYSQIVNDFQKGDIAEGYSVSREKKESFPLTVTSAQKNPTAFYLCASRLFGGQPNEKLFFGSGTQLSVL.

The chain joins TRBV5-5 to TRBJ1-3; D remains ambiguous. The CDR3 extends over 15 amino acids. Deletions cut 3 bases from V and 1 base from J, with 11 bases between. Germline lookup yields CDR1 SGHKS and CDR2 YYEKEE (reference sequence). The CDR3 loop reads CASSSGPNSGNTIYF. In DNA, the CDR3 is TGTGCCAGCAGCTCTGGGCCGAATTCTGGAAACACCATATATTTT.

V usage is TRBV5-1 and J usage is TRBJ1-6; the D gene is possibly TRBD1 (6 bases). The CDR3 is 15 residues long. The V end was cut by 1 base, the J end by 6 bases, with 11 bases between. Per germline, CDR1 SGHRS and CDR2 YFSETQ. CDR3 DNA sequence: TGCGCCAGCAGCTTGTCAGGGGAAGTTAATTCACCCCTCCACTTT. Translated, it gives CASSLSGEVNSPLHF.

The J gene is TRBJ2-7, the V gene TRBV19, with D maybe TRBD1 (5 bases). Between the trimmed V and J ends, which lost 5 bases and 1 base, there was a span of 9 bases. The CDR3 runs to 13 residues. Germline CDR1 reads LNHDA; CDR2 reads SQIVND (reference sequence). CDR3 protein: CASSLAGSYEQYV. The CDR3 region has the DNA TGTGCCAGTAGTTTGGCAGGGTCCTACGAGCAGTACGTC.

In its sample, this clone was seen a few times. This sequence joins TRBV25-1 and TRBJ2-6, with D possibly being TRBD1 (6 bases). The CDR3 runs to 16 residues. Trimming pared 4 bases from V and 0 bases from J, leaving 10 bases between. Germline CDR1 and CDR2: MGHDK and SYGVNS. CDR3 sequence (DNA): TGTGCCAGCAGTGCACAGGGACGCTCTGGGGCCAACGTCCTGACTTTC. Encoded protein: CASSAQGRSGANVLTF.

This CDR3 reads CASSLDGTSGNTDTQYF. The CDR3 DNA reads as TGCGCCAGCAGCTTGGATGGGACTAGCGGTAACACAGATACGCAGTATTTT. The chain links TRBV5-1 to TRBJ2-3, with TRBD2 matching 11 bases. V gave up 0 bases and J gave up 2 bases; unmatched junction bases: 5. CDR1 is SGHRS and CDR2 is YFSETQ in the germline V gene. The CDR3 length is 17 residues.

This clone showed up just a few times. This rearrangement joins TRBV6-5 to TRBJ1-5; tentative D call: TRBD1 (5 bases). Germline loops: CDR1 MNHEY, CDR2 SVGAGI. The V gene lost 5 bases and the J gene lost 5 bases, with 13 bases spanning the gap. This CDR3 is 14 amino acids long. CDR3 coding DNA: TGTGCCAGCAGTATAGTCAGGGTGGATCAGCCCCAGCATTTT. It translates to CASSIVRVDQPQHF.

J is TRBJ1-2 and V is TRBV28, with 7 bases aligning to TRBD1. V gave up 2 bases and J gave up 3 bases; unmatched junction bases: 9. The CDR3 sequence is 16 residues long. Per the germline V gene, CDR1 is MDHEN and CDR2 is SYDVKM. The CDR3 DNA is TGTGCCAGCAGTTTACTCAACCTCGGACAGGACTATGGCTACACCTTC. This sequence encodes CASSLLNLGQDYGYTF.

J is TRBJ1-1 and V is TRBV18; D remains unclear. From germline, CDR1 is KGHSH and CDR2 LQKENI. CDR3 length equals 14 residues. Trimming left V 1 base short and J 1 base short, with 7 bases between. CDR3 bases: TGTGCCAGCTCACCACGACAAGGGAACACTGAAGCTTTCTTT. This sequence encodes CASSPRQGNTEAFF.

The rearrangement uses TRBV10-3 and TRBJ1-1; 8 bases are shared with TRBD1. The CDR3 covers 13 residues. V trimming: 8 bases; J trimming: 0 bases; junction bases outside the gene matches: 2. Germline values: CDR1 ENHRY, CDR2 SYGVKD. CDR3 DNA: TGTGCCATCGACAGGGGACTGAACACTGAAGCTTTCTTT. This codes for CAIDRGLNTEAFF.